This T cell receptor (beta chain) originates from a study of cytomegalovirus exposure and HLA in healthy donors. Trimming cost V 3 bases and J 6 bases, with 15 bases left between them. The CDR3 consists of 16 residues. Per the germline V gene, CDR1 is LNHDA and CDR2 is SQIVND (reference sequence). On this clone itself: Antigen unknown.

Study outcomes and limitations: A later examination showed that TCR association rates differed by HLA locus, with DRB1 most and HLA-C fewest. Sequencing had likely introduced a cluster of highly shared sequence variants as an artifact.

The PCR contained 60 Vbeta and 13 Jbeta primers. The assay was immunoSEQ multiplex PCR, and TCRdb's table has in-frame clones only and misses some. Here the sample spans 95,000 to 100,000 clones, roughly three quarters being singletons. Donors were nominally healthy when sampled, though unrecorded immune exposures were likely. The TCR originated in a female donor in good health and CMV-seronegative. Sequenced sample: PBMCs. The chain recombines TRBV19 with TRBJ1-6, with D tentatively TRBD1 (6 bases). The DNA of the CDR3 is TGTGCCAGTAGTATTATTGCAGGGGCTACTAATTCACCCCTCCACTTT. Amino acids: CASSIIAGATNSPLHF.